This TCR beta chain was recovered during a study of low-dose radiotherapy and immunotherapy resistance in tumors. First-strand cDNA relied on TRAV- and TRBV-specific primers spanning alpha and beta chains. Both a constant-region primer and a V-primer adapter served to amplify TCRs across 15 to 25 PCR cycles. MiXCR, applied by TCRdb to the reads, yields one record per CDR3 protein. The sample has about 30,000 distinct CDR3 sequences; approximately 49% are singletons. This clonotype was seen at least ten times. Time point specified: after trial treatment. The treatment: LDRT plus nivolumab, ipilimumab, low-dose cyclophosphamide and aspirin (RACIN trial). Treatment combined nivolumab, ipilimumab, aspirin, low-dose cyclophosphamide and low-dose radiotherapy in a dose-escalation trial. Tumors of eligible patients were advanced, solid and lacking tumor-infiltrating lymphocytes. The clonotype comes from a male donor with gallbladder cancer. The source was PBMCs, collected after low-dose radiotherapy plus immunotherapy.

The CDR3 spells CASSLQQAGDTGELFF. CDR3 DNA: TGCGCCAGCAGCTTGCAACAAGCGGGGGACACCGGGGAGCTGTTTTTT. The chain couples TRBV5-1 to TRBJ2-2; 8 bases are shared with TRBD2. V gave up 1 base and J gave up 3 bases; unmatched junction bases: 5. The germline gives CDR1 SGHRS, CDR2 YFSETQ. There are 16 residues in the CDR3. Based on the CDR3 plus reference TRBV5-1 and TRBJ2-2, the full variable domain is KAGVTQTPRYLIKTRGQQVTLSCSPISGHRSVSWYQQTPGQGLQFLFEYFSETQRNKGNFPGRFSGRQFSNSRSEMNVSTLELGDSALYLCASSLQQAGDTGELFFGEGSRLTVL.